The entry below describes one TCR beta chain. The authors prepared the TCRbeta library with unique molecular identifiers. TCRdb re-derived calls from the PCR reads in MiXCR, one entry per CDR3 protein. Of a few hundred thousand distinct CDR3 sequences listed, under 30% are singletons. These data are taken from a study of T-cell reconstitution after alpha-beta-depleted transplantation in children. V was pared by 4 bases and J by 0 bases, with 11 bases between. Germline V gene sequence: CDR1 SGHDT, CDR2 YYEEEE. The CDR3 runs 14 residues. The rearrangement links TRBV5-6 to TRBJ2-7; D is perhaps TRBD2 (5 bases). The TCR sequence derives from a female patient aged 2-10 years who had a stem cell transplant for congenital amegakaryocytic thrombocytopenia, so the T cells may come from the graft donor. This sample comprised PBMCs, mostly from graft donor cells, obtained 360 days after TCRalphabeta/CD19-depleted stem cell transplant. CDR3 residues: CASSPIRGSYEQYF. CDR3 nucleotides: TGTGCCAGCAGCCCTATTCGGGGCTCCTACGAGCAGTACTTC.